The 8 T cell receptor beta chains given below trace back to one sample, sequenced in a study of blood T cell repertoires in COVID-19. TCRdb's copy holds only in-frame clones and misses some; the assay was immunoSEQ multiplex PCR. The repertoire has approximately 54,000 clones, roughly 80% of them found once; the top ten carry roughly 5.7%. The sequenced material came from peripheral blood. Receptor source: a woman aged 60-75 years with acute or convalescent COVID-19.

V is TRBV5-6 and J is TRBJ2-7; the match to TRBD1 covers 9 bases. Germline values: CDR1 SGHDT, CDR2 YYEEEE. CDR3 length: 16 amino acids. Unmatched junction bases numbered 8, after V lost 4 bases and J lost 0 bases. The CDR3: CASSLPGQGYSYEQYF. As DNA, the CDR3 is TGTGCCAGCAGCCTACCGGGACAGGGCTACTCCTACGAGCAGTACTTC.

CDR3 region: CASSPNQPQHF. The DNA for the CDR3 is TGTGCCAGCAGCCCAAATCAGCCCCAGCATTTT. The J gene is TRBJ1-5, the V gene TRBV5-5, with unresolved D. Deletions cut 4 bases from V and 4 bases from J, with 3 bases between. The CDR3 sequence is 11 residues long. Germline-derived CDR1 and CDR2 are SGHKS and YYEKEE (reference sequence).

The chain has TRBV9 and TRBJ2-3, with D possibly being TRBD2 (6 bases). Germline V gives CDR1 SGDLS, CDR2 YYNGEE. The CDR3 totals 18 residues. V was trimmed by 0 bases and J by 4 bases, leaving 21 bases between them. The CDR3 protein is CASSVEGLFGRRADTQYF. CDR3 coding DNA: TGTGCCAGCAGCGTAGAGGGCCTTTTCGGGAGAAGGGCAGATACGCAGTATTTT. The full variable domain, in which reference TRBV9 and TRBJ2-3 provide the parts outside the CDR3, is DSGVTQTPKHLITATGQRVTLRCSPRSGDLSVYWYQQSLDQGLQFLIQYYNGEERAKGNILERFSAQQFPDLHSELNLSSLELGDSALYFCASSVEGLFGRRADTQYFGPGTRLTVL.

The chain combines TRBV5-1 with TRBJ2-1; unclear D gene. Germline CDR1 and CDR2: SGHRS and YFSETQ. CDR3 size: 13 residues. Between the trimmed V and J ends, which lost 3 bases and 4 bases, there was a span of 8 bases. The CDR3 DNA sequence: TGCGCCAGCAGCTCCCCAGAATACAATGAGCAGTTCTTC. As protein: CASSSPEYNEQFF.

The V call is TRBV13, the J call TRBJ1-4; maybe TRBD1 (5 bases). The CDR3 has 18 residues. Trimming pared 5 bases from V and 2 bases from J, leaving 21 bases between. Germline V gives CDR1 PRHDT, CDR2 FYEKMQ (reference sequence). DNA for the CDR3: TGTGCCAGCAGCCCCCGAGCAGGGCGAGTATCGACTAATGAAAAACTGTTTTTT. This encodes CASSPRAGRVSTNEKLFF.

The rearrangement links TRBV5-4 to TRBJ1-2; D perhaps matches TRBD1 (6 bases). The CDR3 is 15 residues long. V lost 4 bases, J lost 0 bases, and 13 bases lay in between. Germline CDR1 and CDR2: SGHNT and YYREEE (reference sequence). CDR3 sequence: CASSVQGRANYGYTF. The CDR3 DNA is TGTGCCAGCAGCGTCCAGGGGAGGGCTAACTATGGCTACACCTTC.

The V and J genes are TRBV20-1 and TRBJ1-2; no clear D gene. Germline CDR1 and CDR2: DFQATT and SNEGSKA (reference sequence). Trimming pared 3 bases from V and 8 bases from J, leaving 10 bases between. CDR3 length equals 11 residues. The CDR3: CSARRSSGYTF. The CDR3 region has the DNA TGCAGTGCTAGGAGGAGTAGCGGCTACACCTTC.

This sequence joins TRBV7-8 and TRBJ2-7; possibly TRBD1 for D (5 bases). The V gene's germline CDR1 is SGHVS and CDR2 FQNEAQ. V lost 3 bases and J 1 base, leaving 13 bases between the germline ends. This CDR3 spans 15 amino acids. CDR3 sequence reads: CASSLGQYLSYEQYF. CDR3 nucleotide sequence: TGTGCCAGCAGCTTGGGGCAGTACTTGTCCTACGAGCAGTACTTC.